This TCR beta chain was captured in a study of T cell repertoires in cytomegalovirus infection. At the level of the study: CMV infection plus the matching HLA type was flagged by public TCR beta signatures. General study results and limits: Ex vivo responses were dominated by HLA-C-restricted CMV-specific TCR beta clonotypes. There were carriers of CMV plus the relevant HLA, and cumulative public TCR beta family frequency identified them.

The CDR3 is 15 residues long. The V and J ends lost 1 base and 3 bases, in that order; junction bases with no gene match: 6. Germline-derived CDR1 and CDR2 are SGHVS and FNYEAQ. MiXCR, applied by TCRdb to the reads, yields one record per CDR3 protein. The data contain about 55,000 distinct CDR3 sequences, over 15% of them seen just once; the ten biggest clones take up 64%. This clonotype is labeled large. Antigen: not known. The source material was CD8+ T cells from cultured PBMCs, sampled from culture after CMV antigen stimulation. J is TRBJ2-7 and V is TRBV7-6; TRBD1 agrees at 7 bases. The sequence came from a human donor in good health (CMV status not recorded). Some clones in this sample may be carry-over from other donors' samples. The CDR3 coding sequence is TGTGCCAGCAGCTTAGAAGGACAGGCATTCTACGAGCAGTACTTC. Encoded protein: CASSLEGQAFYEQYF.